The clone carrying this TCR beta chain was seen only once. The data were taken from a study of blood T cell repertoires in COVID-19. Overall study context: There were acute and convalescent COVID-19 samples, and they came from the United States, Italy and Spain.

Trimming took 5 bases from V and 4 from J, leaving 18 bases between them. The germline CDR1 and CDR2 sequences are SGHTA and FQGNSA. The CDR3 totals 15 residues. Per the authors' pipeline: Reference gene primer amplification in the assay estimated nucleated cell counts. Profiled with immunoSEQ multiplex PCR; TCRdb holds only in-frame clones, not every one. V and J calls and clone size are copied from that table; D and trimming were computed from the DNA. This repertoire shows some 120,000 clones, 90% found once; its top ten account for 1.8%. The sequencing input was peripheral blood. V is TRBV7-2 and J is TRBJ2-7, with D perhaps matching TRBD2 (5 bases). The TCR sequence derives from a human donor with active COVID-19. The donor label of this sample is uncertain. The CDR3 sequence: CASSGTEGTGYEQYF. CDR3 sequence (DNA): TGTGCCAGCAGCGGAACGGAAGGTACGGGGTACGAGCAGTACTTC.